What follows describes a single T cell receptor (beta chain). The entry originates in a study of PD-L1 blockade in urothelial cancer. At the level of the study: The year 2014 saw patients start atezolizumab, 1,200 mg intravenously every 3 weeks. At 3 weeks after treatment start (second dose) and again at 6 weeks, blood was analyzed. A median roughly 130,000 T cells were found in blood samples.

Assay: immunoSEQ multiplex PCR; the TCRdb copy retains only in-frame clones and omits some. The sample holds about 57,000 clones; roughly 79% are singletons and the top ten take around 5.7%. From germline, CDR1 is SGHRS and CDR2 YFSETQ. The length of the CDR3 is 15 residues. The J segment lost 5 bases and the V segment lost 4 bases, leaving 4 bases of the junction unmatched. Time point denoted: pretreatment peripheral blood. Each patient's cancer was a locally advanced or metastatic urothelial carcinoma. The specimen was PBMCs, collected around atezolizumab (anti-PD-L1) treatment. The clonotype originates from a man between 65 and 85 years old with urothelial cancer. The rearrangement joins TRBV5-1 to TRBJ2-1, with 12 bases matching TRBD2. For the CDR3, the DNA is TGCGCCAGCAGCCCCCTAGCGGGGGGGAACAATGAGCAGTTCTTC. This codes for CASSPLAGGNNEQFF.